This T cell receptor (beta chain) emerged from a study of T-cell memory formation after mild COVID-19. Findings and caveats of the study: Later expanders leaned CD4+, whereas day 15 to 85 contracting clones were balanced CD4/CD8. Memory sampled before infection contained some responding clones, suggesting cross-reactive memory joined. Contracting CD4+ clones sat mainly in CM and EM; CD8+ in EMRA.

In regard to this clonotype: The antigen is undetermined.

Amplification by 5'RACE using constant-segment primers produced TCR alpha and TCR beta cDNA libraries that carried sample barcodes and UMIs. MiXCR was run by TCRdb on the 5' RACE reads, yielding one entry per CDR3 protein. The sample lists approximately 260,000 distinct CDR3 sequences, 16% seen once, with more than 20% in the top ten. The CDR3 length is 14 residues. The germline V gene has CDR1 SGHTA and CDR2 FQGTGA. V lost 1 base, J lost 3 bases, and 9 bases lay in between. This rearrangement joins TRBV7-3 to TRBJ2-5; D remains ambiguous. The sequencing sample was made of PBMCs or a T cell subset sorted from them (not recorded which). This TCR came from a man aged 18 to 29 who had mild COVID-19 (a few samples of this study predate the infection). Cell type and time point are not known. For the CDR3, the DNA is TGTGCCAGCAGCTTAAACGGCGGAAAAGAGACCCAGTACTTC. Translating it yields CASSLNGGKETQYF.